This is a list of T cell receptor beta chains from one sample in a study of T cell responses to AZD1222 COVID-19 vaccine. Some clones are missing from TCRdb's copy, which holds only in-frame ones; the method was immunoSEQ multiplex PCR. The sample consists of 250,000 to 300,000 clones, 90% to 95% of them appearing once. The sample consisted of peripheral blood, taken 28 days after the second AZD1222 dose. The receptors stem from an adult who received the AZD1222 COVID-19 vaccine. CDR3s leave out the opening cysteine and the closing phenylalanine or tryptophan. Each record gives: V gene, J gene, CDR3 protein.

TRBV4-1	TRBJ1-5	ASSQDGNQPQH
TRBV29-1	TRBJ2-3	SVDSGSDTQY
TRBV5-1	TRBJ2-7	ASSLVPYEQY
TRBV28	TRBJ1-1	ASSTPGTGEAF
TRBV5-4	TRBJ2-7	ASSLGTGEQY
TRBV6-5	TRBJ1-1	ASSSRGVNTEAF
TRBV2	TRBJ2-3	ASSEKMRHTDTQY
TRBV5-1	TRBJ1-4	ASSGDREKLF
TRBV27	TRBJ2-2	ASSLGLAGVNTGELF
TRBV28	TRBJ2-7	ASSLVSSGAEQY
TRBV2	TRBJ1-2	ASIPGQPILNYGYT
TRBV6-5	TRBJ2-7	ASSRTEGPMEQY
TRBV15	TRBJ1-1	ATSKGTNTEAF
TRBV19	TRBJ1-2	ASSIQGVPNKGYT
TRBV15	TRBJ2-7	ATSRDPKSGQY
TRBV28	TRBJ2-3	AIGTGGTDTQY
TRBV6-4	TRBJ1-1	ASSVSPNTEAF
TRBV19	TRBJ2-7	ASGLAGDSTEQY
TRBV5-6	TRBJ2-6	ASSSLAEGAGANVLT
TRBV5-1	TRBJ2-5	ASSPSDYGETQY
TRBV3-1/TRBV3-2	TRBJ1-6	ASSLATGVYNSPLH
TRBV19	TRBJ2-3	ASNNFLSTDTQY